These 8 T cell receptor beta chains share one sample of origin, sequenced in a study of T cell responses to AZD1222 COVID-19 vaccine. Here immunoSEQ multiplex PCR was the method, and the copy in TCRdb shows in-frame clones only, minus some. The sample lists approximately 120,000 clones, 93% occurring once. Sequenced material: peripheral blood, taken on day 0 of AZD1222 vaccination. Receptors were obtained from an adult in good health.

The rearrangement uses TRBV6-4 and TRBJ1-5; D is ambiguous. This CDR3 comprises 14 residues. V shed 3 bases and J shed 3 bases, with 9 bases lying between them. From germline, CDR1 is MRHNA and CDR2 SNTAGT. Written as DNA, the CDR3 is TGTGCCAGCAGTGAAGAGGAGATCAATCAGCCCCAGCATTTT. This translates into CASSEEEINQPQHF.

Here the CDR3 reads CASNTGQTNSPLHF. CDR3 nucleotide sequence: TGTGCCAGCAATACGGGACAGACAAATTCACCCCTCCACTTT. The chain has TRBV6-5 and TRBJ1-6; 7 bases are a match to TRBD1. CDR1 MNHEY and CDR2 SVGAGI come from the germline V gene. The CDR3 covers 14 residues. V lost 7 bases to trimming and J lost 7 bases; unmatched junction nucleotides: 7.

The rearrangement links TRBV5-1 to TRBJ2-1, with 10 bases matching TRBD2. The CDR3 spans 15 residues. Losses at the gene ends were 4 bases for V and 9 bases for J; bases not matched to a gene: 10. Germline V gene lookup returns CDR1 SGHRS and CDR2 YFSETQ. CDR3 protein: CASSATSGATGEQFF. The DNA of the CDR3 is TGCGCCAGCAGCGCAACTAGCGGGGCCACCGGTGAGCAGTTCTTC.

This chain joins TRBV6-5 and TRBJ2-1, with D possibly matching TRBD2 (7 bases). V lost 11 bases and J 5 bases, leaving 13 bases between the germline ends. The CDR3 runs 12 residues. CDR1 is MNHEY and CDR2 is SVGAGI in the germline V gene. The CDR3 DNA follows: TGTGCCCTAAGGGGGGGAAACAATGAGCAGTTCTTC. Translating it yields CALRGGNNEQFF.

This clone occurred a few times. This chain uses TRBV7-3 with TRBJ1-2, with a tentative D call TRBD1 (6 bases). This CDR3 comprises 14 residues. The V end was cut by 5 bases, the J end by 8 bases, with 18 bases between. The germline V gene has CDR1 SGHTA and CDR2 FQGTGA. Here the CDR3 reads CASSPGQTVGGYTF. The CDR3 nucleotides are TGTGCCAGCAGCCCCGGACAGACCGTGGGAGGCTACACCTTC.

The chain employs TRBV3-1 (or the pseudogene TRBV3-2) and TRBJ1-3, with D unresolved. Germline CDR1 and CDR2: LGHDT and YNNKEL (reference sequence). There are 14 residues in the CDR3. The V end was cut by 4 bases, the J end by 0 bases, with 7 bases between. The CDR3 bases are TGTGCCAGCAGCCCGGGAATCTCTGGAAACACCATATATTTT. Protein sequence: CASSPGISGNTIYF.

This chain joins TRBV18 and TRBJ1-2; 7 bases align to TRBD1. Trimming cost V 5 bases and J 2 bases; bases outside gene matches: 2. This CDR3 has 13 amino acids. From germline, CDR1 is KGHSH and CDR2 LQKENI. Here the CDR3 reads CASSSGQNYGYTF. The CDR3 coding sequence is TGTGCCAGCTCATCGGGACAGAACTATGGCTACACCTTC.

CDR3 in DNA: TGTGCCAGCAGTTACTCTAACTATGGCTACACCTTC. Protein: CASSYSNYGYTF. This sequence joins TRBV6-6 and TRBJ1-2; D not certain. This CDR3 region has 12 residues. Germline V CDR1 and CDR2: MNHNY, SVGAGI (reference sequence). Trimming stripped 0 bases from V and 1 base from J, with 0 bases between.